This entry lists 13 T cell receptor beta chains sequenced from one sample in a study of blood T cell repertoires in COVID-19. Libraries were prepared by immunoSEQ multiplex PCR; TCRdb keeps only in-frame clonotypes and omits some of them. This table has under 200,000 clones, about 74% appearing once. Sequenced sample: peripheral blood. All receptors derive from a man in his 60s with acute or convalescent COVID-19.

The chain has TRBV19 and TRBJ2-5; possibly TRBD1 for D (6 bases). CDR3 length equals 14 residues. With 2 bases removed from V and 2 bases from J, the gap between germline ends came to 9 bases. CDR1 and CDR2 from the germline V gene are LNHDA and SQIVND (reference sequence). CDR3 DNA: TGTGCCAGTAGTATACAGGGGCAGCAAGAGACCCAGTACTTC. Translating it yields CASSIQGQQETQYF.

The chain joins TRBV19 to TRBJ2-3, with D tentatively TRBD2 (6 bases). The CDR3 extends over 13 amino acids. Germline CDR1 LNHDA, CDR2 SQIVND (reference sequence). V lost 3 bases and J 6 bases, leaving 10 bases between the germline ends. The CDR3: CASSIAGTDTQYF. The CDR3 nucleotides are TGTGCCAGTAGTATTGCGGGGACGGATACGCAGTATTTT.

The sample holds a few counts of this clone. The rearrangement uses TRBV7-3 and TRBJ2-1, with TRBD1 matching 8 bases. The CDR3 runs 17 residues. V lost 6 bases, J lost 0 bases, and 10 bases stayed unmatched. The V gene's germline CDR1 is SGHTA and CDR2 FQGTGA. This CDR3 is CASSDPTGAFSYNEQFF. For the CDR3, the DNA is TGTGCCAGCAGTGACCCGACAGGGGCCTTCTCCTACAATGAGCAGTTCTTC.

V gene TRBV19 combines with J gene TRBJ2-3; D possibly corresponds to TRBD1 (5 bases). Trimming took 6 bases from V and 6 from J, leaving 10 bases between them. The CDR3 length is 12 residues. From germline, CDR1 is LNHDA and CDR2 SQIVND (reference sequence). The CDR3 reads CASRPGSDTQYF. The CDR3 DNA reads TGTGCCAGTAGACCAGGGTCCGATACGCAGTATTTT.

Only one count was recorded for this clone. V is TRBV7-8 and J is TRBJ1-4, with TRBD1 matching over 9 bases. In germline, CDR1 is SGHVS, CDR2 FQNEAQ. This CDR3 is built from 17 residues. V dropped 1 base and J dropped 0; count of bases not matched to a gene: 3. DNA for the CDR3: TGTGCCAGCAGCTTAGGGGACAGGGCCACAACTAATGAAAAACTGTTTTTT. Translating gives CASSLGDRATTNEKLFF.

This chain joins TRBV2 and TRBJ2-7, with TRBD2 identical over 14 bases. This CDR3 region has 17 residues. Germline V gene data show CDR1 as SNHLY and CDR2 as FYNNEI. With V trimmed by 6 bases and J by 0 bases, 7 bases remained unmatched. CDR3 nucleotides: TGTGCCAGCAGCTGGACTAGCGGGGGGTCGAGCTCCTACGAGCAGTACTTC. Its protein product is CASSWTSGGSSSYEQYF.

The J gene is TRBJ1-2, the V gene TRBV30; D may be TRBD1 (6 bases). Per the germline V gene, CDR1 is GTSNPN and CDR2 is SVGIG (reference sequence). With 3 bases removed from V and 2 bases from J, the gap between germline ends came to 16 bases. The CDR3 covers 15 residues. The CDR3 loop reads CAWRRGGTGNYGYTF. CDR3 nucleotide sequence: TGTGCCTGGAGGAGAGGGGGTACAGGGAACTATGGCTACACCTTC.

The chain combines TRBV7-2 with TRBJ2-2; weak D call: TRBD1 (6 bases). Trimming stripped 2 bases from V and 5 bases from J, with 12 bases between. There are 15 residues in the CDR3. Germline V gene sequence: CDR1 SGHTA, CDR2 FQGNSA. The CDR3 nucleotides are TGTGCCAGCAGCTTACAACAGGGCAGAACCGGGGAGCTGTTTTTT. Its translation is CASSLQQGRTGELFF.

The gene calls are TRBV6-5 and TRBJ2-5, with TRBD1 matching over 8 bases. The CDR3 extends over 15 amino acids. In germline, CDR1 is MNHEY, CDR2 SVGAGI. V lost 6 bases to trimming and J lost 3 bases; unmatched junction nucleotides: 9. The DNA for the CDR3 is TGTGCCAGCAGGGGACGTCGGACAGGGAAAGAGACCCAGTACTTC. Amino acid sequence: CASRGRRTGKETQYF.

This clone was found once. The V and J genes are TRBV19 and TRBJ2-5; D possibly corresponds to TRBD1 (6 bases). CDR1 LNHDA and CDR2 SQIVND come from the germline V gene (reference sequence). Trimming removed 4 bases from V and 5 bases from J, with 17 bases in between. The CDR3 has 15 residues. The CDR3 sequence is CASSRGPTGTETQYF. DNA for the CDR3: TGTGCCAGTAGTAGGGGGCCCACGGGTACGGAGACCCAGTACTTC. The whole variable domain, remainder taken from reference TRBV19 and TRBJ2-5, is DGGITQSPKYLFRKEGQNVTLSCEQNLNHDAMYWYRQDPGQGLRLIYYSQIVNDFQKGDIAEGYSVSREKKESFPLTVTSAQKNPTAFYLCASSRGPTGTETQYFGPGTRLLVL.

J is TRBJ1-2 and V is TRBV5-1; tentative D call: TRBD1 (6 bases). The germline CDR1 and CDR2 sequences are SGHRS and YFSETQ. Trimming took off 3 bases at V and 3 bases at J, with 12 bases between the two ends. CDR3 size: 14 residues. The DNA for the CDR3 is TGCGCCAGCAGCTCTGGACAGACCTACTATGGCTACACCTTC. Protein: CASSSGQTYYGYTF.

CDR3 DNA: TGCAGCGTGTCACCGGGTCCTAATTCACCCCTCCACTTT. Translating gives CSVSPGPNSPLHF. The chain has TRBV29-1 and TRBJ1-6; no reliable D call. The CDR3 length is 13 residues. V shed 6 bases and J shed 6 bases, with 12 bases lying between them. Germline V CDR1 and CDR2: SQVTM, ANQGSEA.

This chain uses TRBV2 with TRBJ2-7; TRBD1 matches 10 bases. Germline lookup yields CDR1 SNHLY and CDR2 FYNNEI. Germline trimming cut 6 bases from V and 4 bases from J; bases unmatched to any gene: 12. The CDR3 spans 16 residues. CDR3 in amino acids: CASRQTDRGRQYEQYF. Here the CDR3 DNA reads TGTGCCAGCAGGCAAACCGACAGGGGGCGACAATACGAGCAGTACTTC.